The 18 T cell receptor beta chains presented below share a single source sample, sequenced in a study of cytomegalovirus exposure and HLA in healthy donors. Using immunoSEQ multiplex PCR, the repertoire was profiled, and TCRdb retains in-frame clones only, with some absent. The sample has 150,000 to 200,000 clones; approximately 89% are singletons. The sequencing sample was made of PBMCs. These receptor sequences come from a man younger than 35 in good health and CMV-seropositive.

The gene calls are TRBV11-2 and TRBJ2-1; 10 positions match TRBD2. The CDR3 totals 17 residues. The ends lost 1 base at V and 2 bases at J; junction bases unmatched: 5. CDR1 SGHAT and CDR2 FQNNGV come from the germline V gene. CDR3: CASSLGPGTSAYNEQFF. The DNA of the CDR3 is TGTGCCAGCAGCTTAGGGCCCGGGACTAGCGCCTACAATGAGCAGTTCTTC.

The gene calls are TRBV10-2 and TRBJ2-2, with 12 positions matching TRBD2. There are 15 residues in the CDR3. Per germline, CDR1 WSHSY and CDR2 SAAADI. J lost 1 base, V lost 6 bases, and 0 bases had no gene match. The CDR3 loop is CASRGLAGNTGELFF. The CDR3 DNA follows: TGCGCCAGCAGGGGACTAGCGGGGAACACCGGGGAGCTGTTTTTT.

The V and J genes are TRBV6-6 and TRBJ2-7, with TRBD1 identical over 7 bases. Germline lookup yields CDR1 MNHNY and CDR2 SVGAGI (reference sequence). This CDR3 is 14 amino acids long. V lost 5 bases and J lost 3; bases outside the gene matches: 7. As DNA, the CDR3 is TGTGCCAGCAGTCGGGACAGAGTCGGCTACGAGCAGTACTTC. Its translation: CASSRDRVGYEQYF.

The chain uses TRBV30 and TRBJ2-5; no reliable D call. Germline values: CDR1 GTSNPN, CDR2 SVGIG (reference sequence). Trimming took off 0 bases at V and 4 bases at J, with 15 bases between the two ends. This CDR3 comprises 15 residues. DNA for the CDR3: TGTGCCTGGAGTGTTGGTGGAGCACCAAGAGAGACCCAGTACTTC. The encoded protein is CAWSVGGAPRETQYF.

The chain recombines TRBV19 with TRBJ2-7, with 8 bases aligning to TRBD1. The germline gives CDR1 LNHDA, CDR2 SQIVND (reference sequence). V shed 1 base and J 2 bases; nucleotides not matched to a gene: 7. CDR3 length: 16 residues. CDR3 sequence (DNA): TGTGCCAGTAGTATAGGCCCCGGGACAGGCACCTACGAGCAGTACTTC. Translation: CASSIGPGTGTYEQYF.

In this sample, this clone turned up a few times. This chain links TRBV7-3 with TRBJ2-7; no firm D call. CDR1 SGHTA and CDR2 FQGTGA come from the germline V gene. The CDR3 has 12 amino acids. The V and J ends lost 2 bases and 6 bases respectively, with 8 bases between them. In DNA form, the CDR3 reads TGTGCCAGCAGCTTAGGTGGCGGCGAGCAGTACTTC. It specifies CASSLGGGEQYF.

The gene calls are TRBV30 and TRBJ1-2; 7 bases map to TRBD1. Trimming removed 4 bases from V and 5 bases from J; junction bases left unmatched: 7. Germline V gene sequence: CDR1 GTSNPN, CDR2 SVGIG (reference sequence). This CDR3 has 13 amino acids. CDR3 bases: TGTGCCTGGACCCGACAGGGTGGGTATGGCTACACCTTC. This encodes CAWTRQGGYGYTF. Full variable domain (remainder filled in from reference TRBV30 and TRBJ1-2): SQTIHQWPATLVQPVGSPLSLECTVEGTSNPNLYWYRQAAGRGLQLLFYSVGIGQISSEVPQNLSASRPQDRQFILSSKKLLLSDSGFYLCAWTRQGGYGYTFGSGTRLTVV.

This chain links TRBV7-9 with TRBJ2-7; D not resolved. Germline V gene data show CDR1 as SEHNR and CDR2 as FQNEAQ (reference sequence). This CDR3 has 14 amino acids. Trimming removed 6 bases from V and 3 bases from J, with 15 bases in between. The CDR3 loop reads CASRREAFLYEQYF. CDR3 nucleotide sequence: TGTGCCAGCAGAAGAGAAGCGTTCCTCTACGAGCAGTACTTC.

The V and J genes are TRBV7-2 and TRBJ1-5; D gene ambiguous. The CDR3 has 15 amino acids. The germline V gene encodes CDR1 SGHTA and CDR2 FQGNSA. Trimming took 5 bases from V and 0 from J, leaving 11 bases between them. The CDR3 loop reads CASSRPGNSNQPQHF. The CDR3 bases are TGTGCCAGCAGCCGACCGGGAAATAGCAATCAGCCCCAGCATTTT.

The V call is TRBV11-1, the J call TRBJ2-3, with 9 bases lining up with TRBD2. Trimming removed 4 bases from V and 3 bases from J; junction bases left unmatched: 8. The CDR3 is 16 amino acids. CDR1 and CDR2 (germline): SGHAT, FQDESV (reference sequence). In nucleotides, the CDR3 is TGTGCCAGCAGCTCGTTTAGCGGGAGAGGGACAGATACGCAGTATTTT. Residues: CASSSFSGRGTDTQYF.

CDR3 bases: TGTGCCAGCAGTTTATCCCGGGGCTACAATGAGCAGTTCTTC. Translation: CASSLSRGYNEQFF. The gene calls are TRBV27 and TRBJ2-1; possibly TRBD2 for D (5 bases). V was cut by 0 bases and J by 3 bases, with 6 bases left in between. CDR1 MNHEY and CDR2 SMNVEV come from the germline V gene (reference sequence). There are 14 residues in the CDR3.

The chain carries TRBV19 and TRBJ1-1; 9 positions match TRBD1. The CDR3 covers 13 residues. V trimming: 6 bases; J trimming: 4 bases; junction bases outside the gene matches: 3. The germline V gene has CDR1 LNHDA and CDR2 SQIVND (reference sequence). For the CDR3, the DNA is TGTGCCAGTAGGTTACAGGGGGCCACTGAAGCTTTCTTT. The encoded protein is CASRLQGATEAFF.

In its sample, this clone was seen once. The chain couples TRBV4-1 to TRBJ2-2; D is unresolved. Trimming cost V 4 bases and J 6 bases, with 9 bases left between them. Germline CDR1 is MGHRA and CDR2 is YSYEKL. CDR3 length: 13 amino acids. CDR3 DNA: TGCGCCAGCAGCCCCACTTATGCCGGGGAGCTGTTTTTT. Its protein product is CASSPTYAGELFF.

The CDR3 reads CASSLGGGGNTEAFF. The CDR3 bases are TGCGCCAGCAGCCTAGGGGGAGGGGGGAACACTGAAGCTTTCTTT. This chain links TRBV4-1 with TRBJ1-1, with D maybe TRBD1 (6 bases). Germline loops: CDR1 MGHRA, CDR2 YSYEKL. The CDR3 has 15 residues. Between the trimmed V and J ends, which lost 4 bases and 1 base, there was a span of 13 bases.

The chain links TRBV7-9 to TRBJ2-7; TRBD2 is a possible D gene (5 bases). Trimming took off 6 bases at V and 2 bases at J, with 11 bases between the two ends. The germline CDR1 and CDR2 sequences are SEHNR and FQNEAQ (reference sequence). CDR3 length equals 13 residues. The DNA of the CDR3 is TGTGCCAGCAGTGCGCGGGCCGCCTACGAGCAGTACTTC. It codes for CASSARAAYEQYF.

The chain employs TRBV7-8 and TRBJ2-7, with TRBD1 matching 9 bases. J lost 2 bases, V lost 4 bases, and 6 bases had no gene match. The CDR3 has 15 amino acids. CDR1 and CDR2 from the germline V gene are SGHVS and FQNEAQ. CDR3: CASSSGTGFAYEQYF. Written as DNA, the CDR3 is TGTGCCAGCAGCTCCGGGACAGGGTTTGCCTACGAGCAGTACTTC.

The rearrangement uses TRBV5-1 and TRBJ2-7; D remains ambiguous. The germline CDR1 and CDR2 sequences are SGHRS and YFSETQ. The CDR3 contains 13 residues. V was clipped by 0 bases and J by 5 bases, with 9 bases between them. Here the CDR3 reads CASSLVARDEQYF. The CDR3 DNA sequence: TGCGCCAGCAGCTTGGTTGCTCGGGACGAGCAGTACTTC.

This clone came up once. V is TRBV2 and J is TRBJ2-1; 8 nucleotides agree with TRBD1. Germline V gives CDR1 SNHLY, CDR2 FYNNEI. CDR3 length equals 14 residues. After removal of 6 bases from V and 4 bases from J, the junction contained 5 bases not matched to a gene. Here the CDR3 reads CASSSRTGYNEQFF. In nucleotides, the CDR3 is TGTGCCAGCAGCTCTAGGACAGGGTACAATGAGCAGTTCTTC.